These 21 T cell receptor beta chains were sequenced from one sample in a study of T cell repertoires in cytomegalovirus infection. The antigens these receptors bind are not known. Each CDR3 protein gets one entry after TCRdb re-called the reads with MiXCR. Here the sample spans about 770,000 distinct CDR3 sequences, around 29% being singletons. This specimen consisted of cultured CD8+ T cells from PBMCs, obtained from culture after CMV antigen stimulation. Every receptor here comes from a human donor in good health (CMV status not recorded). Some clones in this sample may be carry-over from other donors' samples.

The rearrangement uses TRBV19 and TRBJ1-1; 10 nucleotides agree with TRBD1. CDR1 and CDR2 from the germline V gene are LNHDA and SQIVND (reference sequence). The CDR3 loop spans 14 amino acids. V lost 5 bases to trimming and J lost 6 bases; unmatched junction nucleotides: 6. The DNA of the CDR3 is TGTGCCAGTAGTTCGGGACAGGGGACGGCTGAAGCTTTCTTT. Amino acid sequence: CASSSGQGTAEAFF. The full variable domain, rest sourced from reference TRBV19 and TRBJ1-1, is DGGITQSPKYLFRKEGQNVTLSCEQNLNHDAMYWYRQDPGQGLRLIYYSQIVNDFQKGDIAEGYSVSREKKESFPLTVTSAQKNPTAFYLCASSSGQGTAEAFFGQGTRLTVV.

This chain joins TRBV20-1 and TRBJ1-2; no definite D call. Germline CDR1 reads DFQATT; CDR2 reads SNEGSKA (reference sequence). V lost 2 bases and J 4 bases, leaving 8 bases between the germline ends. This CDR3 comprises 12 residues. CDR3 sequence (DNA): TGCAGTGCTAGATTTACCGTCTATGGCTACACCTTC. Encoded protein: CSARFTVYGYTF.

This clonotype was picked up a small number of times. The rearrangement links TRBV27 to TRBJ2-7, with 7 bases matching TRBD1. CDR1 is MNHEY, CDR2 SMNVEV, per germline (reference sequence). This CDR3 contains 14 residues. V was pared by 0 bases and J by 6 bases, with 5 bases of the junction left unmatched. The CDR3 nucleotides are TGTGCCAGCAGTTTATCACAGGGGAGCGGCGAGCAGTACGTC. Its translation: CASSLSQGSGEQYV.

The rearrangement uses TRBV20-1 and TRBJ1-1, with 8 positions matching TRBD1. V lost 3 bases, J lost 2 bases, and 5 bases stayed unmatched. Germline assignment: CDR1 DFQATT and CDR2 SNEGSKA (reference sequence). The CDR3 totals 14 residues. The CDR3 sequence is CSARDRDPNTEAFF. Here the CDR3 DNA reads TGCAGTGCTAGGGACAGGGATCCAAACACTGAAGCTTTCTTT.

The chain is built from TRBV20-1 and TRBJ1-1; D ambiguous. The CDR3 totals 14 residues. CDR1 is DFQATT, CDR2 SNEGSKA, per germline (reference sequence). V was pared by 0 bases and J by 6 bases, with 14 bases between. CDR3 residues: CSARDRQDRSEAFF. As DNA, the CDR3 is TGCAGTGCTAGAGATCGGCAGGACCGATCTGAAGCTTTCTTT.

This clonotype was observed a few times. V is TRBV7-9 and J is TRBJ2-2; the D gene is possibly TRBD1 (5 bases). The CDR3 runs to 16 residues. Germline CDR1 SEHNR, CDR2 FQNEAQ (reference sequence). Trimming left V 5 bases short and J 1 base short, with 14 bases between. The CDR3 sequence: CASSPKAGRNTGELFF. DNA for the CDR3: TGTGCCAGCAGCCCCAAGGCAGGGCGGAACACCGGGGAGCTGTTTTTT.

V is TRBV5-4 and J is TRBJ1-1, with D possibly matching TRBD1 (6 bases). Germline CDR1 reads SGHNT; CDR2 reads YYREEE (reference sequence). Deletions cut 4 bases from V and 0 bases from J, with 16 bases between. The CDR3 sequence is 16 residues long. CDR3 sequence (DNA): TGTGCCAGCAGCCCTTTCGACAGGACTTTGAACACTGAAGCTTTCTTT. The encoded protein is CASSPFDRTLNTEAFF.

This clonotype was observed a handful of times. This chain uses TRBV7-9 with TRBJ2-2, with a tentative D call TRBD1 (6 bases). Trimming pared 5 bases from V and 0 bases from J, leaving 10 bases between. In germline, CDR1 is SEHNR, CDR2 FQNEAQ (reference sequence). This CDR3 comprises 15 residues. For the CDR3, the DNA is TGTGCCAGCAGCCCTGGGGACACGAACACCGGGGAGCTGTTTTTT. Its translation: CASSPGDTNTGELFF.

In this sample, this clonotype turned up many times. This chain joins TRBV7-9 and TRBJ1-4, with a weak D call TRBD1 (5 bases). CDR1 SEHNR and CDR2 FQNEAQ come from the germline V gene (reference sequence). CDR3 length equals 15 residues. Between the trimmed V and J ends, which lost 2 bases and 1 base, there was a span of 8 bases. CDR3 in DNA: TGTGCCAGCAGCTTAATCCAGGGAACTAATGAAAAACTGTTTTTT. Protein sequence: CASSLIQGTNEKLFF.

This chain links TRBV2 with TRBJ1-2; D might be TRBD1 (5 bases). CDR1 is SNHLY and CDR2 is FYNNEI in the germline V gene. This CDR3 has 16 amino acids. Between the trimmed V and J ends, which lost 2 bases and 8 bases, there was a span of 21 bases. The CDR3 is CASSEKTGHPLEGYTF. The CDR3 DNA follows: TGTGCCAGCAGTGAAAAAACAGGACACCCCTTGGAGGGCTACACCTTC.

V is TRBV7-3 and J is TRBJ2-2; D ambiguous. CDR1 and CDR2 (germline): SGHTA, FQGTGA. V shed 5 bases and J shed 4 bases, with 20 bases lying between them. CDR3 length: 17 residues. The chain's CDR3 is CASSPILIHTVTGELFF. The CDR3 bases are TGTGCCAGCAGCCCAATCCTTATCCATACCGTCACCGGGGAGCTGTTTTTT.

This clonotype was recorded many times. This chain connects TRBV2 to TRBJ2-1, with 10 positions matching TRBD1. CDR1 and CDR2 (germline): SNHLY, FYNNEI. The CDR3 consists of 12 residues. The trim removed 6 bases at V and 7 bases at J, leaving 0 bases unmatched. The CDR3 nucleotides are TGTGCCAGCAGGGACAGGGGGAATGAGCAGTTCTTC. This gives the protein CASRDRGNEQFF.

This clonotype was seen a few times. The V and J genes are TRBV27 and TRBJ1-2; no definite D call. CDR1 and CDR2 (germline): MNHEY, SMNVEV (reference sequence). The CDR3 runs 15 residues. With 5 bases removed from V and 5 bases from J, the gap between germline ends came to 18 bases. The CDR3 DNA follows: TGTGCCAGCAGTCTTCGGACGGGATCAACGTATGGCTACACCTTC. This gives the protein CASSLRTGSTYGYTF.

In its sample, this clonotype was seen a few times. The rearrangement joins TRBV2 to TRBJ2-2, with 7 nucleotides matching TRBD1. Germline V gene data show CDR1 as SNHLY and CDR2 as FYNNEI. The CDR3 has 14 amino acids. The junction had 7 bases not matched to a gene; V was cut back by 8 bases and J by 4 bases. The CDR3 nucleotides are TGTGCCAGCCCAGCACAGGGGTTCACCGGGGAGCTGTTTTTT. This sequence encodes CASPAQGFTGELFF.

The chain has TRBV5-1 and TRBJ1-5; D gene ambiguous. The V gene lost 0 bases and the J gene lost 4 bases, with 11 bases spanning the gap. This CDR3 contains 15 residues. Germline assignment: CDR1 SGHRS and CDR2 YFSETQ. The CDR3 DNA sequence: TGCGCCAGCAGCTTGGGCGAGGGTTTGAATCAGCCCCAGCATTTT. This encodes CASSLGEGLNQPQHF.

This chain uses TRBV4-1 with TRBJ1-1; weak D call: TRBD1 (6 bases). The CDR3 contains 13 residues. Germline V gene sequence: CDR1 MGHRA, CDR2 YSYEKL. Trimming shortened V by 3 bases and J by 7 bases, and 12 bases separated the two germline ends. CDR3 region: CASSQSGTNEAFF. CDR3 nucleotide sequence: TGCGCCAGCAGCCAGTCCGGGACAAATGAAGCTTTCTTT.

This clonotype has a handful of counts. The chain has TRBV6-1 and TRBJ1-5; possible D gene TRBD1, 6 bases. Trimming took 1 base from V and 5 from J, leaving 9 bases between them. The CDR3 runs to 14 residues. Per germline, CDR1 MNHNS and CDR2 SASEGT. DNA for the CDR3: TGTGCCAGCAGTGAAGTCGGGGGGCATCAGCCCCAGCATTTT. It yields the protein CASSEVGGHQPQHF.

This clonotype was seen more than once but under ten times. The V gene is TRBV4-1, the J gene TRBJ2-7; a possible D gene is TRBD1 (6 bases). The CDR3 loop spans 14 amino acids. V was cut by 8 bases and J by 0 bases, with 14 bases left in between. From germline, CDR1 is MGHRA and CDR2 YSYEKL. The CDR3 nucleotides read TGCGCCAGCTCTTGGGGGACACCCTCCTACGAGCAGTACTTC. As protein: CASSWGTPSYEQYF.

The chain combines TRBV7-2 with TRBJ2-7; no clear D gene. The CDR3 has 15 residues. From germline, CDR1 is SGHTA and CDR2 FQGNSA. V lost 5 bases and J 4 bases, leaving 18 bases between the germline ends. The CDR3 nucleotides read TGTGCCAGCAGCAATCCGGGCCTCTCCCATTACGAGCAGTACTTC. Its translation: CASSNPGLSHYEQYF.

The chain is built from TRBV10-3 and TRBJ2-7, with D uncertain. The CDR3 has 15 residues. CDR1 ENHRY and CDR2 SYGVKD come from the germline V gene. V lost 2 bases, J lost 1 base, and 12 bases lay in between. The CDR3 DNA is TGTGCCATCAGTGAGAAAGGGCCGGCATCCTACGAGCAGTACGTC. Its protein product is CAISEKGPASYEQYV.

V and J are TRBV20-1 and TRBJ1-1; D is uncertain. The germline CDR1 and CDR2 sequences are DFQATT and SNEGSKA (reference sequence). The CDR3 is 13 residues long. V dropped 0 bases and J dropped 3 bases, with 8 bases sitting between them. CDR3 DNA: TGCAGTGCTAGAGAAGGGTTCTACACTGAAGCTTTCTTT. It is translated as CSAREGFYTEAFF.